The 9 T cell receptor beta chains listed next were all sequenced from one sample in a study of technical replicates of blood from several donors. Sequencing used immunoSEQ multiplex PCR; TCRdb keeps in-frame clones, though not all of them. The sample shows under 95,000 clones, about 98% of them seen only once. Sequenced sample: T cells isolated from PBMCs. These TCRs come from a human donor in good health.

This clone was recorded once. The rearrangement joins TRBV5-4 to TRBJ2-7; 9 nucleotides align to TRBD2. CDR3 length equals 15 residues. Losses at the gene ends were 7 bases for V and 2 bases for J; bases not matched to a gene: 10. CDR1 SGHNT and CDR2 YYREEE come from the germline V gene (reference sequence). CDR3 amino acids: CASGREAGGPYEQYF. The CDR3 bases are TGTGCCAGCGGTCGGGAAGCGGGAGGCCCCTACGAGCAGTACTTC.

This clone is a singleton in its sample. The J gene is TRBJ1-5, the V gene TRBV18; 8 bases match TRBD1. V trimming: 2 bases; J trimming: 7 bases; junction bases outside the gene matches: 7. The CDR3 has 15 residues. Germline CDR1 is KGHSH and CDR2 is LQKENI. The CDR3 coding sequence is TGTGCCAGCTCACCAGATTCAGGGGGCCGACAGCCCCAGCATTTT. Amino acid sequence: CASSPDSGGRQPQHF. The full variable domain, in which reference TRBV18 and TRBJ1-5 provide the parts outside the CDR3, is NAGVMQNPRHLVRRRGQEARLRCSPMKGHSHVYWYRQLPEEGLKFMVYLQKENIIDESGMPKERFSAEFPKEGPSILRIQQVVRGDSAAYFCASSPDSGGRQPQHFGDGTRLSIL.

This chain links TRBV15 with TRBJ1-5, with TRBD1 identical over 10 bases. Germline values: CDR1 LNHNV, CDR2 YYDKDF (reference sequence). The V segment lost 0 bases and the J segment 6 bases; nucleotides outside the gene matches: 14. This CDR3 has 19 amino acids. This CDR3 reads CATSRDSGQGYESGQPQHF. The CDR3 bases are TGTGCCACCAGCAGAGATTCGGGACAGGGGTATGAGTCAGGTCAGCCCCAGCATTTT. The full variable domain, in which reference TRBV15 and TRBJ1-5 provide the parts outside the CDR3, is DAMVIQNPRYQVTQFGKPVTLSCSQTLNHNVMYWYQQKSSQAPKLLFHYYDKDFNNEADTPDNFQSRRPNTSFCFLDIRSPGLGDTAMYLCATSRDSGQGYESGQPQHFGDGTRLSIL.

This chain connects TRBV11-1 to TRBJ1-2; 8 nucleotides agree with TRBD1. The CDR3 sequence is 13 residues long. CDR1 is SGHAT, CDR2 FQDESV, per germline (reference sequence). The junction had 2 bases not matched to a gene; V was cut back by 4 bases and J by 4 bases. CDR3 sequence: CASSYGTGYGYTF. CDR3 bases: TGTGCCAGCAGCTATGGGACAGGCTATGGCTACACCTTC.

This clone was seen only once. This chain connects TRBV14 to TRBJ1-4; D is perhaps TRBD1 (6 bases). This CDR3 spans 14 amino acids. V dropped 4 bases and J dropped 6 bases, with 12 bases sitting between them. CDR1 and CDR2 (germline): SGHDN, FVKESK. CDR3 protein: CASSPTNRDEKLFF. For the CDR3, the DNA is TGTGCCAGCAGCCCTACCAACAGGGATGAAAAACTGTTTTTT. Looking up the rest from reference TRBV14 and TRBJ1-4 gives the full variable domain: EAGVTQFPSHSVIEKGQTVTLRCDPISGHDNLYWYRRVMGKEIKFLLHFVKESKQDESGMPNNRFLAERTGGTYSTLKVQPAELEDSGVYFCASSPTNRDEKLFFGSGTQLSVL.

This clone has just one count. This chain connects TRBV7-6 to TRBJ1-3, with D possibly TRBD1 on 5 matching bases. Trimming shortened V by 1 base and J by 2 bases, and 21 bases separated the two germline ends. The CDR3 loop spans 19 amino acids. Germline loops: CDR1 SGHVS, CDR2 FNYEAQ. CDR3: CASSLVHPGGTLTGNTIYF. Written as DNA, the CDR3 is TGTGCCAGCAGCTTAGTTCACCCCGGGGGTACGTTAACTGGAAACACCATATATTTT.

V gene TRBV27 combines with J gene TRBJ2-7; D not resolved. The ends were cut back, 5 bases at V and 4 bases at J, with 9 bases in the middle. The germline gives CDR1 MNHEY, CDR2 SMNVEV (reference sequence). The CDR3 contains 12 residues. CDR3 amino acids: CASSPNGYEQYF. CDR3 sequence (DNA): TGTGCCAGCAGTCCTAACGGGTACGAGCAGTACTTC.

CDR3 sequence reads: CASSSDRATIYF. The CDR3 nucleotides read TGTGCCAGCAGTTCAGACAGGGCCACCATATATTTT. The chain employs TRBV28 and TRBJ1-3; 7 bases map to TRBD1. J gave up 9 bases and V 4 bases, and 3 bases lay outside the gene matches. The CDR3 is 12 residues long. CDR1 is MDHEN, CDR2 SYDVKM, per germline.

The chain couples TRBV19 to TRBJ1-4, with D perhaps TRBD1 (5 bases). This CDR3 region has 15 residues. The V gene's germline CDR1 is LNHDA and CDR2 SQIVND (reference sequence). V was pared by 7 bases and J by 4 bases, with 16 bases between. The chain's CDR3 is CASTGGAGINEKLFF. The CDR3 region has the DNA TGTGCCAGTACGGGAGGGGCAGGGATTAATGAAAAACTGTTTTTT.